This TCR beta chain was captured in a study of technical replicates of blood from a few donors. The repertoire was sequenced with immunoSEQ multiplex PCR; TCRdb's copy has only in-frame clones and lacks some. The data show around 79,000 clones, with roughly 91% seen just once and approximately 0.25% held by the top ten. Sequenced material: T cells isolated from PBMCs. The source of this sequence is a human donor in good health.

The CDR3 nucleotides are TGCGCCAGCAGCCAGGACCGGGGGGAGACCTACGAGCAGTACTTC. Translated: CASSQDRGETYEQYF. The chain carries TRBV4-1 and TRBJ2-7; 7 bases are shared with TRBD2. J lost 2 bases, V lost 3 bases, and 7 bases had no gene match. CDR3 length: 15 amino acids. Germline-derived CDR1 and CDR2 are MGHRA and YSYEKL.